The next 15 T cell receptor beta chains were all read from a single sample in a study of tumor and adjacent non-tumor tissue in lung cancer. The template was RNA from unsorted bulk tissue. This non-tumor lung sample came from over 3 cm beyond the tumor edge. TCRbeta libraries were built with three rounds of nested PCR, modified from ARM-PCR. TCRdb analysed the multiplex PCR reads with MiXCR anew, one entry per CDR3 protein. The data contain 85,000 to 130,000 distinct CDR3 sequences, 65% of them seen just once; the ten biggest clones take up approximately 18%. The specimen sequenced was distant non-tumor lung tissue. These receptor sequences come from a man between 25 and 39 years old with non-small cell lung cancer.

The rearrangement links TRBV11-2 to TRBJ2-7; 7 nucleotides align to TRBD1. The length of the CDR3 is 16 residues. V shed 5 bases, J shed 1 base, and the junction held 11 bases outside the gene matches. Germline assignment: CDR1 SGHAT and CDR2 FQNNGV. The CDR3, as DNA: TGTGCCAGCAGCCACCTCTCCGGGACAGAATCCTACGAGCAGTACTTC. It yields the protein CASSHLSGTESYEQYF.

Comment on this clonotype: One end of the junction fails to match germline, which may point to a read error. The gene calls are TRBV6-2 or TRBV6-3 and TRBJ1-1, with a tentative D call TRBD1 (6 bases). CDR1 is MNHEY, CDR2 SVGEGT, per germline. This CDR3 region has 12 residues. The CDR3 bases are TGTGACAGCGGGGGGGCGCGGACTGAAGCTTTATTT. Amino acids: CDSGGARTEALF.

Comments on this clonotype: The final CDR3 position lacks the conserved phenylalanine or tryptophan, pointing to a likely read error. This chain joins TRBV20-1 and TRBJ1-5, with 8 bases aligning to TRBD1. V lost 7 bases, J lost 4 bases, and 9 bases stayed unmatched. CDR1 DFQATT and CDR2 SNEGSKA come from the germline V gene (reference sequence). This CDR3 is 14 amino acids long. CDR3 in amino acids: CSVTGGDRNQPQHL. The CDR3 nucleotides read TGCAGTGTGACGGGGGGGGACAGGAATCAGCCCCAGCATTTG.

J is TRBJ1-1 and V is TRBV20-1, with D unclear. The CDR3 is 14 amino acids. CDR1 is DFQATT, CDR2 SNEGSKA, per germline (reference sequence). The V and J ends lost 5 bases and 0 bases respectively, with 13 bases between them. Here the CDR3 DNA reads TGCAGTGCTGACGACAATCGGGTGAACACTGAAGCTTTCTTT. This gives the protein CSADDNRVNTEAFF.

This clonotype occurred once. A read error may produce the germline difference seen at one junction end. V and J are TRBV7-3 and TRBJ2-2; no firm D call. The CDR3 length is 14 residues. Germline V gene lookup returns CDR1 SGHTA and CDR2 FQGTGA. The CDR3 region has the DNA TGTGTCAGCAGCTTATACAGGAACACCGGGGAGCTGTTTTTT. Translation: CVSSLYRNTGELFF.

As concerns this clonotype: The junction departs from the called germline gene at one end, perhaps through a read error. CDR3 in DNA: TGCAGCGCCCGACTAGGCAATGAGCAGCTCTTC. This sequence encodes CSARLGNEQLF. The chain employs TRBV29-1 and TRBJ2-1; tentatively, D is TRBD2 (6 bases). The CDR3 is 11 residues long. Germline V CDR1 and CDR2: SQVTM, ANQGSEA.

Points on this clonotype: The CDR3 end shows no conserved phenylalanine or tryptophan, and so a read error is likely. J is TRBJ2-3 and V is TRBV29-1; no clear D. Germline V gene sequence: CDR1 SQVTM, CDR2 ANQGSEA. The CDR3 sequence is 14 residues long. The chain's CDR3 is CSVENPLVTDKQYL. The CDR3 DNA reads as TGCAGCGTTGAAAACCCTTTAGTCACAGATAAGCAGTATCTT.

This rearrangement joins TRBV29-1 to TRBJ1-2; a weak D match, TRBD1 (5 bases). The CDR3 extends over 15 amino acids. Germline V gives CDR1 SQVTM, CDR2 ANQGSEA. Trimming removed 3 bases at V and 12 bases at J, with 26 bases between. CDR3 nucleotides: TGCAGCGTTGATATGGCAGGGTCGATCCTGGGAGGCCACACCTTC. It specifies CSVDMAGSILGGHTF.

Comment on this clonotype: At one end, the junction sequence differs from germline, possibly due to a read error. This chain joins TRBV11-3 and TRBJ2-1, with 7 nucleotides matching TRBD1. CDR1 SGHNT and CDR2 YENEEA come from the germline V gene. This CDR3 is 15 amino acids long. DNA of the CDR3: TGTGCCAGTAGCCTAGGGTGGGACAGCTACAATGAGCAGTCCTTC. Its protein product is CASSLGWDSYNEQSF.

This clonotype was recorded many times. The gene calls are TRBV6-5 and TRBJ2-2; D may be TRBD1 or TRBD2 (5 bases each). CDR1 MNHEY and CDR2 SVGAGI come from the germline V gene. This CDR3 has 19 amino acids. With 2 bases removed from V and 3 bases from J, the gap between germline ends came to 22 bases. The CDR3 DNA is TGTGCCAGCAGTTACACAAGACCTACCGGGACCTCGCACACCGGGGAGCTGTTTTTT. Its protein is CASSYTRPTGTSHTGELFF.

With regard to this clonotype: This is likely a read error, given that the CDR3 carries no conserved phenylalanine or tryptophan at its end. This chain joins TRBV29-1 and TRBJ1-2; possible D gene TRBD1, 6 bases. CDR3 size: 13 residues. Germline V lookup: CDR1 SQVTM, CDR2 ANQGSEA. V lost 8 bases and J 9 bases, leaving 22 bases between the germline ends. This CDR3 reads CSTSDSRAYCYTL. For the CDR3, the DNA is TGCAGCACTTCGGACAGTCGGGCGTATTGCTACACCCTC.

Concerning this clonotype: The junction differs from germline at one of its ends, possibly a read error. V usage is TRBV12-3 or TRBV12-4 and J usage is TRBJ1-2; maybe TRBD1 (5 bases). The CDR3 runs 11 residues. The CDR3 coding sequence is TGTGTCAGCAGTCGTGGGACCGGCTACATCTTC. This encodes CVSSRGTGYIF.

As to this clonotype: Sequence at one end of the junction differs from germline and may be a read error. The chain carries TRBV5-1 and TRBJ2-6; a possible D gene is TRBD1 (5 bases). Germline V gene sequence: CDR1 SGHRS, CDR2 YFSETQ. The CDR3 spans 16 residues. CDR3: CASRLVQGSGANVLSF. The CDR3 coding sequence is TGCGCCAGCAGATTGGTTCAGGGCTCTGGGGCCAACGTCCTGAGTTTC.

As for this clonotype: A much larger clone sits a single nucleotide away, making a read error possible. The chain links TRBV10-1 to TRBJ2-7; tentatively, D is TRBD1 (5 bases). The CDR3 is 14 amino acids. Germline assignment: CDR1 WNHNN and CDR2 SYGVQD (reference sequence). V was shortened by 4 bases and J by 1 base, with 11 bases between the two germline ends. CDR3 protein: CASSGSAGSYEQYF. For the CDR3, the DNA is TGCGCCAGCAGTGGCAGCGCAGGGTCCTACGAGCAGTACTTC.

A few counts support this clonotype. A read error may account for a junction end that differs from germline. V usage is TRBV6-4 and J usage is TRBJ1-4; D is possibly TRBD1 (5 bases). Germline CDR1 is MRHNA and CDR2 is SNTAGT. This CDR3 has 10 residues. CDR3 region: CASSGLPGVF. For the CDR3, the DNA is TGTGCCAGCAGTGGACTGCCGGGGGTTTTT.